Here is one T cell receptor (beta chain) with its context. Antigen unknown. These data are taken from a study of T-cell memory formation after mild COVID-19. Study results and caveats: Pre-infection memory contained some responding clones, which suggested that cross-reactive memory had joined. A second wave expanding day 15 to 37 was CD4+-biased; contracting clones were balanced.

This CDR3 is built from 14 residues. Trimming took off 5 bases at V and 3 bases at J, with 11 bases between the two ends. Germline CDR1 reads MDHEN; CDR2 reads SYDVKM. TCRdb re-derived calls from the 5' RACE reads in MiXCR, one entry per CDR3 protein. The data show about 310,000 distinct CDR3 sequences, with around a sixth seen just once and around a fifth held by the top ten. This chain links TRBV28 with TRBJ1-5; a weak D match, TRBD1 (5 bases). Sequencing was done on a sample of PBMCs or a T cell subset sorted from them (not recorded which). The source of this sequence is a man between 18 and 35 years old who had mild COVID-19 (a few samples of this study predate the infection). Cell type and time point are not known. The CDR3 DNA follows: TGTGCCAGCAGTCGGGACGGAATCAATCAGCCCCAGCATTTT. This codes for CASSRDGINQPQHF.